The 17 T cell receptor beta chains below all came from one sample that was sequenced in a study of T-cell reconstitution after alpha-beta-depleted transplantation in children. It was with unique molecular identifiers that the TCRbeta library was prepared. TCRdb processed the PCR reads anew with MiXCR; each CDR3 protein has one entry. Altogether some 390,000 distinct CDR3 sequences are present, about a fifth being singletons, with the ten largest covering less than 4.5%. Sequences were derived from PBMCs from the stem cell graft donor, sampled from the stem cell graft. Source of these receptors: a human donor who donated a stem cell graft to a child with acute myeloid leukemia.

This clonotype has only a few counts. V is TRBV5-1 and J is TRBJ2-3, with D unclear. The CDR3 has 14 residues. Trimming left V 0 bases short and J 0 bases short, with 5 bases between. The germline gives CDR1 SGHRS, CDR2 YFSETQ. As DNA, the CDR3 is TGCGCCAGCAGCTTGGCCGAGAGCACAGATACGCAGTATTTT. Encoded protein: CASSLAESTDTQYF.

This clonotype has a count of ten or more. The CDR3 nucleotides read TGTGCCAGCAGCCCAGGAGCGGGTGAAGCTTTCTTT. As protein: CASSPGAGEAFF. The gene calls are TRBV5-6 and TRBJ1-1; D is unclear. The CDR3 has 12 amino acids. The germline V and J ends were trimmed by 4 bases and 7 bases, with 11 bases remaining between them. The germline gives CDR1 SGHDT, CDR2 YYEEEE. Variable domain in full (rest from reference TRBV5-6 and TRBJ1-1): DAGVTQSPTHLIKTRGQQVTLRCSPKSGHDTVSWYQQALGQGPQFIFQYYEEEERQRGNFPDRFSGHQFPNYSSELNVNALLLGDSALYLCASSPGAGEAFFGQGTRLTVV.

V gene TRBV12-3 or TRBV12-4 combines with J gene TRBJ2-5; a weak D match, TRBD1 (6 bases). The CDR3 is made up of 12 amino acids. Deletions cut 7 bases from V and 5 bases from J, with 11 bases between. Here the CDR3 reads CASNNRVETQYF. The CDR3 DNA follows: TGTGCCAGCAACAACAGGGTGGAGACCCAGTACTTC.

There are a few counts of this clonotype. This rearrangement joins TRBV6-1 to TRBJ2-5; D call uncertain. The length of the CDR3 is 14 residues. Germline loops: CDR1 MNHNS, CDR2 SASEGT. V was shortened by 3 bases and J by 2 bases, with 10 bases between the two germline ends. The CDR3 loop is CASSDEAGQETQYF. CDR3 nucleotide sequence: TGTGCCAGCAGTGACGAGGCAGGTCAAGAGACCCAGTACTTC.

This clonotype was seen a handful of times. V and J are TRBV30 and TRBJ2-3, with D possibly matching TRBD2 (6 bases). The CDR3 has 14 residues. Germline lookup yields CDR1 GTSNPN and CDR2 SVGIG (reference sequence). The V end was cut by 1 base, the J end by 3 bases, with 11 bases between. The CDR3 sequence: CAWSEPGVTDTQYF. DNA for the CDR3: TGTGCCTGGAGTGAACCGGGAGTGACAGATACGCAGTATTTT.

DNA for the CDR3: TGTGCCAGCAGTTTTAATGGAGTGGGGGAGCAGTTCTTC. Translated: CASSFNGVGEQFF. V usage is TRBV28 and J usage is TRBJ2-1; no clear D. The CDR3 contains 13 residues. Between the trimmed V and J ends, which lost 3 bases and 10 bases, there was a span of 13 bases. CDR1 is MDHEN, CDR2 SYDVKM, per germline.

This clonotype appeared a few times. J is TRBJ2-7 and V is TRBV12-3 or TRBV12-4; 9 bases align to TRBD1. CDR3 length equals 13 residues. Unmatched junction bases numbered 3, after V lost 3 bases and J lost 6 bases. The CDR3 protein is CASSFLTGGEQYF. The CDR3 nucleotides read TGTGCCAGCAGTTTCTTGACAGGGGGCGAGCAGTACTTC.

This chain joins TRBV5-1 and TRBJ2-7; possible D gene TRBD2, 5 bases. From germline, CDR1 is SGHRS and CDR2 YFSETQ. The CDR3 contains 14 residues. V lost 5 bases and J lost 0, with 12 bases in between. As DNA, the CDR3 is TGCGCCAGCAGTACTAGTGGAGGCTCCTACGAGCAGTACTTC. This translates into CASSTSGGSYEQYF.

This clonotype occurred many times. The chain combines TRBV20-1 with TRBJ1-1; no firm D call. The CDR3 runs to 13 residues. V was cut by 2 bases and J by 4 bases, with 11 bases left in between. The germline V gene encodes CDR1 DFQATT and CDR2 SNEGSKA (reference sequence). CDR3 in DNA: TGCAGTGCTAGAAGGCCCGCAGGCACTGAAGCTTTCTTT. Protein sequence: CSARRPAGTEAFF.

This clonotype was detected ten times or more. The rearrangement links TRBV18 to TRBJ2-1; D not certain. This CDR3 spans 11 amino acids. V lost 5 bases and J lost 13, with 12 bases in between. Germline CDR1 KGHSH, CDR2 LQKENI. The CDR3 reads CASSAEPPQFF. CDR3 nucleotides: TGTGCCAGCTCAGCGGAACCTCCTCAGTTCTTC.

In this sample, this clonotype turned up a few times. The chain carries TRBV20-1 and TRBJ1-1; D unresolved. CDR3 size: 14 residues. V shed 5 bases and J shed 9 bases, with 22 bases lying between them. Germline CDR1 is DFQATT and CDR2 is SNEGSKA (reference sequence). The CDR3 nucleotides are TGCAGTGCTGCCCCAAGACCCTCAGCAAAACAAGCTTTCTTT. Translation gives CSAAPRPSAKQAFF.

This clonotype was picked up one time. The rearrangement links TRBV5-5 to TRBJ2-2; no clear D gene. Germline lookup yields CDR1 SGHKS and CDR2 YYEKEE (reference sequence). Trimming took off 1 base at V and 8 bases at J, with 6 bases between the two ends. This CDR3 has 12 amino acids. Here the CDR3 DNA reads TGTGCCAGCAGCTTGTCCGAGGGGGAGCTGTTTTTT. Translating gives CASSLSEGELFF.

The chain employs TRBV7-2 and TRBJ2-7, with a weak D call TRBD1 (6 bases). The CDR3 runs 15 residues. Looked up from germline, CDR1 is SGHTA and CDR2 is FQGNSA. With 1 base removed from V and 2 bases from J, the gap between germline ends came to 12 bases. The CDR3 spells CASSLVFEGAYEQYF. The CDR3 nucleotides read TGTGCCAGCAGCTTAGTATTCGAGGGGGCCTACGAGCAGTACTTC.

The chain carries TRBV7-9 and TRBJ2-7; maybe TRBD1 (6 bases). Germline V lookup: CDR1 SEHNR, CDR2 FQNEAQ (reference sequence). The germline V and J ends were trimmed by 6 bases and 5 bases, with 14 bases remaining between them. This CDR3 region has 13 residues. The CDR3 here is CASRPPGTNEQYF. The CDR3 DNA is TGTGCCAGCAGGCCCCCCGGGACAAACGAGCAGTACTTC.

This clonotype showed up many times. V usage is TRBV20-1 and J usage is TRBJ2-5; possibly TRBD2 for D (5 bases). V dropped 3 bases and J dropped 4 bases, with 9 bases sitting between them. Germline V gives CDR1 DFQATT, CDR2 SNEGSKA (reference sequence). The CDR3 covers 12 residues. CDR3 region: CSARQLVETQYF. In DNA form, the CDR3 reads TGCAGTGCTAGGCAACTAGTAGAGACCCAGTACTTC.

A few counts support this clonotype. The DNA of the CDR3 is TGTGCTAGTGGTTTGGCCTTAGACAGGGTGCGCCTCGAGACTTTGGAGAACACTGAAGCTTTCTTT. Protein sequence: CASGLALDRVRLETLENTEAFF. This chain links TRBV12-5 with TRBJ1-1; 7 positions match TRBD1. Trimming cost V 1 base and J 1 base; bases outside gene matches: 24. Germline CDR1 LGHNT, CDR2 FRNRAP. The CDR3 spans 22 residues.

The chain links TRBV24-1 to TRBJ2-1; D might be TRBD1 or TRBD2, each matching 8 bases. Germline lookup yields CDR1 KGHDR and CDR2 SFDVKD. The CDR3 is made up of 14 amino acids. V was trimmed by 5 bases and J by 7 bases, leaving 14 bases between them. In nucleotides, the CDR3 is TGTGCCACCAGTGTAGCGGGACAGGCAAATGAGCAGTTCTTC. Translating it yields CATSVAGQANEQFF.